What follows are 30 T cell receptor beta chains derived from one specimen sequenced in a study of cytomegalovirus exposure and HLA in healthy donors. Data came from immunoSEQ multiplex PCR; TCRdb stores just in-frame clones and leaves some out. This table holds 250,000 to 300,000 clones, around 91% found once. Sequencing was done on a sample of PBMCs. All receptors derive from a woman aged 18-29 years in good health and CMV-seronegative.

The genes are TRBV5-4 and TRBJ2-6, with TRBD2 as a possible D gene (5 bases). The CDR3 is 18 amino acids. Per the germline V gene, CDR1 is SGHNT and CDR2 is YYREEE (reference sequence). V lost 5 bases and J lost 0, with 18 bases in between. The CDR3 region is CASSLRGGFASGANVLTF. CDR3 bases: TGTGCCAGCAGTCTAAGAGGAGGTTTTGCCTCTGGGGCCAACGTCCTGACTTTC.

This sequence joins TRBV14 and TRBJ2-5; TRBD2 matches 10 bases. Unmatched junction bases numbered 7, after V lost 5 bases and J lost 1 base. CDR1 and CDR2 from the germline V gene are SGHDN and FVKESK. The CDR3 covers 16 residues. Here the CDR3 reads CASSFTSGEAQETQYF. In DNA, the CDR3 is TGTGCCAGCAGCTTTACTAGCGGGGAGGCCCAAGAGACCCAGTACTTC. Full variable domain (rest looked up from reference TRBV14 and TRBJ2-5): EAGVTQFPSHSVIEKGQTVTLRCDPISGHDNLYWYRRVMGKEIKFLLHFVKESKQDESGMPNNRFLAERTGGTYSTLKVQPAELEDSGVYFCASSFTSGEAQETQYFGPGTRLLVL.

V is TRBV6-5 and J is TRBJ1-5, with 9 bases that match TRBD1. The germline gives CDR1 MNHEY, CDR2 SVGAGI. J lost 7 bases, V lost 0 bases, and 7 bases had no gene match. The CDR3 covers 16 residues. In DNA, the CDR3 is TGTGCCAGCAGTTACTCGCGGGACAGGGTTCACCAGCCCCAGCATTTT. This encodes CASSYSRDRVHQPQHF.

The chain uses TRBV14 and TRBJ1-2; 9 bases fit TRBD1. CDR3 size: 13 residues. The ends lost 5 bases at V and 7 bases at J; junction bases unmatched: 5. Per germline, CDR1 SGHDN and CDR2 FVKESK. The CDR3 spells CASSSGTGIGYTF. CDR3 coding DNA: TGTGCCAGCAGCTCCGGGACAGGGATTGGCTACACCTTC.

The rearrangement joins TRBV7-9 to TRBJ1-1; the D gene is possibly TRBD1 (5 bases). CDR3 length equals 15 residues. Trimming stripped 5 bases from V and 4 bases from J, with 17 bases between. Per the germline V gene, CDR1 is SEHNR and CDR2 is FQNEAQ (reference sequence). The CDR3 spells CASSLTQGSATEAFF. For the CDR3, the DNA is TGTGCCAGCAGCCTAACCCAGGGTTCGGCCACTGAAGCTTTCTTT.

The chain couples TRBV7-9 to TRBJ2-3; 7 bases map to TRBD1. Germline lookup yields CDR1 SEHNR and CDR2 FQNEAQ (reference sequence). This CDR3 is 16 amino acids long. J lost 4 bases, V lost 7 bases, and 14 bases had no gene match. The CDR3 is CASTPLLQGSADTQYF. The CDR3 nucleotides are TGTGCCAGCACCCCACTACTACAGGGGTCGGCAGATACGCAGTATTTT.

This chain uses TRBV5-1 with TRBJ1-2; D not certain. The CDR3 has 16 amino acids. V gave up 7 bases and J gave up 0 bases, with 19 bases separating them. Germline values: CDR1 SGHRS, CDR2 YFSETQ. The CDR3 sequence: CASRAGDLPPNYGYTF. Written as DNA, the CDR3 is TGCGCCAGCCGGGCGGGTGACCTCCCTCCTAACTATGGCTACACCTTC. Looking up the rest from reference TRBV5-1 and TRBJ1-2 gives the full variable domain: KAGVTQTPRYLIKTRGQQVTLSCSPISGHRSVSWYQQTPGQGLQFLFEYFSETQRNKGNFPGRFSGRQFSNSRSEMNVSTLELGDSALYLCASRAGDLPPNYGYTFGSGTRLTVV.

The chain combines TRBV7-2 with TRBJ1-5; TRBD1 agrees at 11 bases. With V trimmed by 5 bases and J by 5 bases, 5 bases remained unmatched. The V gene's germline CDR1 is SGHTA and CDR2 FQGNSA. The CDR3 sequence is 15 residues long. Written as DNA, the CDR3 is TGTGCCAGCAGCCTAGGACAGGGGGCGCATCAGCCCCAGCATTTT. Its protein is CASSLGQGAHQPQHF.

The chain joins TRBV6-5 to TRBJ2-7; D is possibly TRBD1 (5 bases). The germline V gene has CDR1 MNHEY and CDR2 SVGAGI. CDR3 length: 14 residues. The V end was cut by 0 bases, the J end by 4 bases, with 10 bases between. CDR3 bases: TGTGCCAGCAGTTACTCGGCAGGGCGATACGAGCAGTACGTC. This codes for CASSYSAGRYEQYV.

This chain connects TRBV6-6 to TRBJ2-1; 8 bases map to TRBD2. CDR1 MNHNY and CDR2 SVGAGI come from the germline V gene (reference sequence). The CDR3 has 15 residues. V trimming: 5 bases; J trimming: 4 bases; junction bases outside the gene matches: 7. The DNA of the CDR3 is TGTGCCAGCAGTCCGACTCGGGGGGGATACAATGAGCAGTTCTTC. Its protein product is CASSPTRGGYNEQFF.

The chain uses TRBV28 and TRBJ1-4; 7 bases are a match to TRBD1. Germline V gene lookup returns CDR1 MDHEN and CDR2 SYDVKM. The CDR3 extends over 15 amino acids. V lost 5 bases, J lost 0 bases, and 3 bases stayed unmatched. DNA for the CDR3: TGTGCCAGCAGTGGGGGGACAGCAACTAATGAAAAACTGTTTTTT. This codes for CASSGGTATNEKLFF.

The rearrangement joins TRBV25-1 to TRBJ2-1; 10 bases map to TRBD2. Germline V gene lookup returns CDR1 MGHDK and CDR2 SYGVNS. This CDR3 comprises 16 residues. The V gene end was trimmed by 6 bases and the J gene end by 0 bases; junction bases not matched to a gene: 5. The CDR3 DNA sequence: TGTGCCAGCAGGGCACTAGCGGGGAGCTCCTACAATGAGCAGTTCTTC. Amino acids: CASRALAGSSYNEQFF.

This clone was observed a handful of times. The chain uses TRBV27 and TRBJ1-2; D is possibly TRBD1 (6 bases). Germline values: CDR1 MNHEY, CDR2 SMNVEV (reference sequence). The CDR3 contains 12 residues. The V end lost 7 bases, the J end lost 5 bases, and 11 bases lay between the germline ends. The CDR3 DNA reads as TGTGCCAGCAAAGGACAGTCATATGGCTACACCTTC. Its protein is CASKGQSYGYTF.

The CDR3 DNA follows: TGTGCCAGTAGCCCACAGGGGAACCAGCCCCAGCATTTT. Amino acid sequence: CASSPQGNQPQHF. This sequence joins TRBV19 and TRBJ1-5; 7 bases agree with TRBD1. CDR1 is LNHDA and CDR2 is SQIVND in the germline V gene (reference sequence). The CDR3 has 13 amino acids. The V gene end was trimmed by 6 bases and the J gene end by 7 bases; junction bases not matched to a gene: 6.

The chain has TRBV5-8 and TRBJ2-3, with D perhaps TRBD2 (6 bases). The CDR3 is 16 residues long. Trimming removed 0 bases at V and 0 bases at J, with 11 bases between. Germline V gene data show CDR1 as SGHTS and CDR2 as YDEGEE. CDR3 in amino acids: CASSLVRGRSTDTQYF. As DNA, the CDR3 is TGTGCCAGCAGCTTGGTACGGGGGAGGAGCACAGATACGCAGTATTTT.

The V and J genes are TRBV30 and TRBJ2-7, with no clear D. The V end lost 1 base, the J end lost 2 bases, and 3 bases lay between the germline ends. The CDR3 loop spans 11 amino acids. Germline lookup yields CDR1 GTSNPN and CDR2 SVGIG (reference sequence). The CDR3 DNA follows: TGTGCCTGGAGTGCGGCCTACGAGCAGTACTTC. This codes for CAWSAAYEQYF.

This clone has just one count. The chain has TRBV29-1 and TRBJ2-2; 7 bases map to TRBD1. CDR1 is SQVTM and CDR2 is ANQGSEA in the germline V gene. This CDR3 is built from 13 residues. V dropped 7 bases and J dropped 2; count of bases not matched to a gene: 4. CDR3 sequence reads: CSAGQINTGELFF. CDR3 nucleotides: TGCAGCGCGGGACAGATAAACACCGGGGAGCTGTTTTTT.

This clone was counted a few times. The chain links TRBV2 to TRBJ1-6; tentative D call: TRBD1 (5 bases). This CDR3 has 15 residues. Trimming removed 6 bases at V and 10 bases at J, with 19 bases between. CDR1 SNHLY and CDR2 FYNNEI come from the germline V gene. The CDR3 DNA reads as TGTGCCAGCAGAACACGACAGCAAATCGGCTCACCCCTCCACTTT. It yields the protein CASRTRQQIGSPLHF.

V is TRBV19 and J is TRBJ1-5; no definite D call. This CDR3 spans 14 amino acids. Trimming pared 9 bases from V and 0 bases from J, leaving 12 bases between. Germline CDR1 and CDR2: LNHDA and SQIVND (reference sequence). CDR3 residues: CASTESNSNQPQHF. As DNA, the CDR3 is TGTGCCAGCACCGAGTCCAATAGCAATCAGCCCCAGCATTTT. The whole variable domain, filled in from reference TRBV19 and TRBJ1-5, reads DGGITQSPKYLFRKEGQNVTLSCEQNLNHDAMYWYRQDPGQGLRLIYYSQIVNDFQKGDIAEGYSVSREKKESFPLTVTSAQKNPTAFYLCASTESNSNQPQHFGDGTRLSIL.

V usage is TRBV4-1 and J usage is TRBJ1-5, with TRBD1 identical over 7 bases. The V and J ends lost 4 bases and 4 bases, in that order; junction bases with no gene match: 10. The CDR3 sequence is 16 residues long. Looked up from germline, CDR1 is MGHRA and CDR2 is YSYEKL. This CDR3 reads CASSLTSGTDNQPQHF. CDR3 DNA sequence: TGCGCCAGCAGCCTTACATCCGGGACAGATAATCAGCCCCAGCATTTT.

The V and J genes are TRBV11-2 and TRBJ2-1, with D maybe TRBD2 (6 bases). The V gene lost 3 bases and the J gene lost 9 bases, with 24 bases spanning the gap. Germline loops: CDR1 SGHAT, CDR2 FQNNGV. The CDR3 extends over 17 amino acids. CDR3 DNA sequence: TGTGCCAGCAGCTTCCGGGATAGCGGCTCCCGAGGGAGTGAGCAGTTCTTC. As protein: CASSFRDSGSRGSEQFF.

This chain links TRBV6-1 with TRBJ2-1; TRBD1 matches at 9 bases. The CDR3 sequence is 14 residues long. V dropped 7 bases and J dropped 6; count of bases not matched to a gene: 7. Germline V gene data show CDR1 as MNHNS and CDR2 as SASEGT. CDR3 in DNA: TGTGCCAGCACCGCGGGGACAGGGTTCAATGAGCAGTTCTTC. Protein sequence: CASTAGTGFNEQFF.

This sequence joins TRBV6-5 and TRBJ1-2; D ambiguous. Trimming took 10 bases from V and 3 from J, leaving 9 bases between them. Per germline, CDR1 MNHEY and CDR2 SVGAGI. The CDR3 runs to 11 residues. The CDR3 loop is CATSEDYGYTF. The CDR3 DNA reads TGTGCCACCTCTGAGGACTATGGCTACACCTTC.

The CDR3, as DNA: TGTGCCAGCAGCGAAACCGGGACAGTACTAATTGACGAGCAGTACTTC. It yields the protein CASSETGTVLIDEQYF. The V call is TRBV9, the J call TRBJ2-7, with TRBD1 matching over 7 bases. Per germline, CDR1 SGDLS and CDR2 YYNGEE. V lost 3 bases, J lost 5 bases, and 14 bases stayed unmatched. This CDR3 has 16 residues.

This clone has a handful of counts. The chain carries TRBV6-5 and TRBJ1-4; the D is unclear. CDR3 size: 14 residues. The germline gives CDR1 MNHEY, CDR2 SVGAGI. Trimming removed 2 bases from V and 10 bases from J, with 14 bases in between. The CDR3, as DNA: TGTGCCAGCAGTTACGGCGACACAGCTTCAAAACTGTTTTTT. Its translation is CASSYGDTASKLFF.

The chain uses TRBV7-2 and TRBJ1-2; possible D gene TRBD1, 5 bases. The CDR3 sequence is 15 residues long. Trimming left V 6 bases short and J 2 bases short, with 16 bases between. Germline lookup yields CDR1 SGHTA and CDR2 FQGNSA. For the CDR3, the DNA is TGTGCCAGCAGGGTCGGTTGGGGCGTAAACTATGGCTACACCTTC. As protein: CASRVGWGVNYGYTF.

V usage is TRBV29-1 and J usage is TRBJ2-7, with TRBD1 identical over 10 bases. V shed 6 bases, J shed 2 bases, and the junction held 10 bases outside the gene matches. The CDR3 length is 15 residues. From germline, CDR1 is SQVTM and CDR2 ANQGSEA. The CDR3 here is CSVKGGTGDTYEQYF. CDR3 bases: TGCAGCGTGAAAGGGGGGACAGGGGACACCTACGAGCAGTACTTC.

The chain is built from TRBV28 and TRBJ2-5; the D gene is possibly TRBD2 (6 bases). The CDR3 covers 16 residues. Germline V gene lookup returns CDR1 MDHEN and CDR2 SYDVKM. V was clipped by 5 bases and J by 5 bases, with 21 bases between them. In nucleotides, the CDR3 is TGTGCCAGCAGTCCCGTCGGAGTATCAGCGGGTGAGACCCAGTACTTC. Protein product: CASSPVGVSAGETQYF.

V gene TRBV4-3 combines with J gene TRBJ2-1; 7 bases agree with TRBD1. From germline, CDR1 is LGHNA and CDR2 YSLEER. Trimming at V came to 3 bases and at J to 0 bases, leaving 17 bases not matched to a gene. The length of the CDR3 is 20 residues. CDR3 sequence reads: CASSQYTGTVVASSYNEQFF. DNA of the CDR3: TGCGCCAGCAGCCAGTACACCGGGACAGTCGTTGCTAGCTCCTACAATGAGCAGTTCTTC.

The genes are TRBV6-5 and TRBJ1-3; D remains unclear. The CDR3 loop spans 14 amino acids. In germline, CDR1 is MNHEY, CDR2 SVGAGI. Trimming took 6 bases from V and 3 from J, leaving 12 bases between them. CDR3 loop: CASRGGASGNTIYF. The CDR3 nucleotides read TGTGCCAGCAGAGGAGGCGCCAGTGGAAACACCATATATTTT.